A selection of T cell receptor beta chains follows, all from one sample in a study of neurological immune-mediated disorders. TCRdb re-called the 5' RACE reads through MiXCR, storing one row per CDR3 protein. This table has about 50,000 distinct CDR3 sequences, 16% appearing once. Sequenced sample: PBMCs. These receptors originate from a man in his sixties in good health. The CDR3 runs from the conserved cysteine through the conserved F or W. D genes are given only for firm matches. Clone sizes are given selectively: once, few, many, or a class where the clone is expanded.

v_call	d_call	clone_size	j_call	cdr3_aa	cdr3_nt
TRBV28	TRBD1	many	TRBJ1-5	CASSITVDRYSNQPQHF	TGTGCCAGCAGTATTACCGTGGACAGGTATAGCAATCAGCCCCAGCATTTT
TRBV24-1	TRBD1	few	TRBJ2-5	CATSDLGTGWETQYF	TGTGCCACCAGTGATCTCGGGACAGGCTGGGAGACCCAGTACTTC
TRBV5-1	NA	many	TRBJ2-7	CASSLVAGSYEQYF	TGCGCCAGCAGCTTGGTGGCCGGATCCTACGAGCAGTACTTC
TRBV7-2	TRBD2	many	TRBJ2-5	CASSPGLAGEGQYF	TGTGCCAGCAGCCCCGGACTAGCGGGAGAGGGCCAGTACTTC
TRBV20-1	NA	many	TRBJ2-5	CSAKEPRGRETQYF	TGCAGTGCAAAAGAGCCTAGGGGGAGGGAGACCCAGTACTTC
TRBV7-3	TRBD2	many	TRBJ2-2	CASSQGLAESGELFF	TGTGCCAGCAGTCAGGGACTAGCGGAGTCCGGGGAGCTGTTTTTT
TRBV20-1	NA	NA	TRBJ2-1	CSASHRQTGTGTYNEQFF	TGCAGTGCTAGTCACCGCCAAACCGGGACGGGCACCTACAATGAGCAGTTCTTC
TRBV27	TRBD2	many	TRBJ2-1	CASSSQYGGGSYNEQFF	TGTGCCAGCAGTTCACAATATGGGGGAGGGTCCTACAATGAGCAGTTCTTC
TRBV28	NA	few	TRBJ1-1	CASSSLGTRGMF	TGTGCCAGCAGTTCCCTTGGAACTAGGGGGATGTTT
TRBV5-5	NA	many	TRBJ1-5	CASSLDMFSEHF	TGTGCCAGCAGCTTGGATATGTTCTCGGAGCATTTT
TRBV5-5	NA	many	TRBJ2-7	CASSLEYFPTYEQYF	TGTGCCAGCAGCTTGGAGTATTTTCCCACCTACGAGCAGTACTTC
TRBV28	NA	many	TRBJ2-2	CASSFSTSWELFF	TGTGCCAGCAGTTTTTCGACCTCTTGGGAGCTGTTTTTT
TRBV30	NA	NA	TRBJ2-1	CAWSRSYNEQFF	TGTGCCTGGAGCCGGTCCTACAATGAGCAGTTCTTC
TRBV5-1	TRBD2	NA	TRBJ2-5	CTSSIVLATDQETQYF	TGCACCAGCAGCATCGTACTAGCGACTGACCAAGAGACCCAGTACTTC
TRBV20-1	TRBD2	many	TRBJ2-7	CSACGRAIEQYF	TGCAGTGCATGCGGGAGGGCGATCGAGCAGTACTTC
TRBV5-1	NA	many	TRBJ1-4	CASSATTGTVGEKLFF	TGCGCCAGCAGCGCCACAACAGGGACGGTAGGAGAAAAACTGTTTTTT
TRBV20-1	TRBD1	many	TRBJ1-6	CSAGGQTGNSPLHF	TGCAGTGCTGGGGGACAGACAGGAAATTCACCCCTCCACTTT
TRBV4-1	NA	NA	TRBJ2-1	CASSPSLRGTYNEQFF	TGCGCCAGCAGCCCCTCTCTCCGGGGTACCTACAATGAGCAGTTCTTC
TRBV7-9	NA	many	TRBJ1-1	CASSPPGPISNTEAFF	TGTGCCAGCAGCCCGCCGGGACCGATCTCGAACACTGAAGCTTTCTTT
TRBV7-2	NA	NA	TRBJ2-2	CAGGRRGGELFF	TGTGCCGGAGGGCGGCGGGGCGGGGAGCTGTTTTTT
TRBV7-2	NA	many	TRBJ1-4	CASSPQSGPTSEKLFF	TGTGCCAGCAGCCCACAATCCGGGCCAACCTCCGAAAAACTGTTTTTT
TRBV7-2	NA	many	TRBJ2-1	CASSLGGGPFGEQFF	TGTGCCAGCAGCTTAGGTGGGGGACCCTTTGGCGAGCAGTTCTTC
TRBV10-3	NA	many	TRBJ2-1	CAISESDFEQFF	TGTGCCATCAGTGAGTCCGACTTCGAGCAGTTCTTC
TRBV18	TRBD1	NA	TRBJ1-5	CASSSQTGGSNQPQHF	TGTGCCAGCTCATCGCAAACAGGGGGGAGCAATCAGCCCCAGCATTTT
TRBV3-1	NA	many	TRBJ1-1	CASSQGDWSEAFF	TGTGCCAGCAGCCAGGGGGACTGGTCTGAAGCTTTCTTT
TRBV10-3	NA	many	TRBJ1-2	CAISEAGAGGYTF	TGTGCCATCAGTGAGGCGGGGGCAGGTGGCTACACCTTC
TRBV7-2	TRBD1	many	TRBJ2-5	CASSARGLQETQYF	TGTGCCAGCAGTGCCAGGGGGCTCCAAGAGACCCAGTACTTC
TRBV7-2	TRBD2	many	TRBJ2-3	CASSLASSGISTDTQYF	TGTGCCAGCAGCTTAGCGTCTAGCGGGATCTCCACAGATACGCAGTATTTT
TRBV28	TRBD2	many	TRBJ2-1	CASRDGRGYNEQFF	TGTGCCAGCAGAGACGGGAGGGGCTACAATGAGCAGTTCTTC
TRBV28	TRBD1	many	TRBJ1-5	CASSFGQGYQPQHF	TGTGCCAGCAGTTTCGGACAGGGCTATCAGCCCCAGCATTTT
TRBV5-6	NA	few	TRBJ2-7	CASSFTPGEQYF	TGTGCCAGCAGCTTTACTCCGGGCGAGCAGTACTTC
TRBV19	NA	NA	TRBJ2-3	CASSNRDTQYF	TGTGCCAGTAGTAATCGGGATACGCAGTATTTT
TRBV9	TRBD2	many	TRBJ2-1	CASSVASGGPNNEQFF	TGTGCCAGCAGCGTAGCTTCGGGAGGGCCCAACAATGAGCAGTTCTTC
TRBV11-2	NA	many	TRBJ2-1	CASSLGSRLQTNEQFF	TGTGCCAGCAGCTTAGGTTCCCGACTACAGACCAATGAGCAGTTCTTC